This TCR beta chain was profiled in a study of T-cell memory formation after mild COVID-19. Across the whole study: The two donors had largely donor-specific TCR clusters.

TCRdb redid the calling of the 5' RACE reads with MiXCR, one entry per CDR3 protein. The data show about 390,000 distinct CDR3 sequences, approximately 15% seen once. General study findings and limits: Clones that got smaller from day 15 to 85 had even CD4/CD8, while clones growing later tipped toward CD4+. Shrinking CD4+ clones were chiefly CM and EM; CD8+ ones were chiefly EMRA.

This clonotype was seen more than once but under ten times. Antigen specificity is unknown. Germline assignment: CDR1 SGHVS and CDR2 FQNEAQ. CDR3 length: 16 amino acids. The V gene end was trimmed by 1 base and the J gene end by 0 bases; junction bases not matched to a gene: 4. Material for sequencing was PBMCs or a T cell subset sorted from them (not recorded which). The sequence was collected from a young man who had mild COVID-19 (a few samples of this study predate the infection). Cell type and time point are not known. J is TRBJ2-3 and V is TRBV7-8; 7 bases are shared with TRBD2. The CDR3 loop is CASSLVPSGSTDTQYF. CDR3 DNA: TGTGCCAGCAGCTTAGTCCCTAGCGGAAGCACAGATACGCAGTATTTT.